A single TCR beta chain is shown here with its context. What it recognizes is unknown. These data belong to a study of cytomegalovirus exposure and HLA in healthy donors. Findings and caveats of the study: Roughly even sequencing depth across donors was the assumption behind the presence/absence analyses. For most subjects, TCR beta sequences were reported to predict HLA-A and HLA-B alleles with accuracy.

The germline V gene has CDR1 SGHRS and CDR2 YFSETQ. This CDR3 is 16 amino acids long. J gave up 8 bases and V 1 base, and 9 bases lay outside the gene matches. The study ran its PCR with 60 Vbeta and 13 Jbeta primers. The method was immunoSEQ multiplex PCR; TCRdb's version includes in-frame clones alone and lacks a portion of them. In the table there are around 200,000 clones, about four fifths of which are singletons. The sequenced sample consisted of PBMCs. The receptor was isolated from a woman aged 50 to 65 in good health and CMV-seropositive. The rearrangement uses TRBV5-1 and TRBJ2-1; 10 positions agree with TRBD2. The CDR3 reads CASSLSRLAGVHEQFF. The CDR3 bases are TGCGCCAGCAGCTTGTCCCGGCTAGCGGGGGTTCATGAGCAGTTCTTC.